Below, 28 T cell receptor beta chains from the same sample are listed, as sequenced in a study of CD8+CD57+ T cells in acquired aplastic anemia. Genomic DNA constituted the template upon which TCR beta VDJ and CDR3 profiling was performed. TCRdb re-analysed the reads in MiXCR, keeping a single row per CDR3 protein. The data hold a few hundred thousand distinct CDR3 sequences, with under 80% observed a single time. The specimen sequenced was sorted CD4+, CD8+, or CD8+CD57+ T cells (not recorded which) from PBMCs. These receptors were obtained from a human donor in good health, serving as a control.

For this clonotype: This CDR3 fails to terminate in the conserved phenylalanine or tryptophan, so it likely reflects a read error. No DNA is shown, since the ends of the CDR3 on it are uncertain; the CDR3 is the one TCRdb lists. The V call is TRBV7-2, the J call TRBJ2-5; the DNA was not used to check the table's D call, TRBD1. Germline lookup yields CDR1 SGHTA and CDR2 FQGNSA. The CDR3 contains 13 residues when both ends are counted. The CDR3 loop is CASSFNRGEQYFG.

V gene TRBV7-9 combines with J gene TRBJ1-2; TRBD1 agrees at 10 bases. V lost 1 base, J lost 8 bases, and 4 bases stayed unmatched. Germline values: CDR1 SEHNR, CDR2 FQNEAQ (reference sequence). The CDR3 spans 14 residues. The CDR3 nucleotides read TGTGCCAGCAGCTTAGGACAGGGGGCAAGCGGCTACACCTTC. Amino acid sequence: CASSLGQGASGYTF.

This clonotype was recorded at least ten times. The chain combines TRBV7-2 with TRBJ1-3; tentative D call: TRBD1 (5 bases). Germline V gene lookup returns CDR1 SGHTA and CDR2 FQGNSA. Trimming stripped 1 base from V and 0 bases from J, with 10 bases between. CDR3 length: 16 amino acids. The CDR3 loop is CASSLVGRVSGNTIYF. CDR3 nucleotides: TGTGCCAGCAGCTTAGTCGGCAGGGTCTCTGGAAACACCATATATTTT. Supplemented by reference TRBV7-2 and TRBJ1-3, the full variable domain reads GAGVSQSPSNKVTEKGKDVELRCDPISGHTALYWYRQSLGQGLEFLIYFQGNSAPDKSGLPSDRFSAERTGGSVSTLTIQRTQQEDSAVYLCASSLVGRVSGNTIYFGEGSWLTVV.

This sequence joins TRBV25-1 and TRBJ1-1; D is undetermined. CDR1 is MGHDK, CDR2 SYGVNS, per germline. Trimming left V 3 bases short and J 5 bases short, with 13 bases between. There are 14 residues in the CDR3. CDR3 bases: TGTGCCAGCAGTGACCCCTTAGGGAAGACTGAAGCTTTCTTT. Its protein is CASSDPLGKTEAFF. Full variable domain (rest looked up from reference TRBV25-1 and TRBJ1-1): EADIYQTPRYLVIGTGKKITLECSQTMGHDKMYWYQQDPGMELHLIHYSYGVNSTEKGDLSSESTVSRIRTEHFPLTLESARPSHTSQYLCASSDPLGKTEAFFGQGTRLTVV.

Ten or more counts support this clonotype. The chain links TRBV5-1 to TRBJ1-6, with 8 bases fitting TRBD1. Germline V CDR1 and CDR2: SGHRS, YFSETQ. The J segment lost 1 base and the V segment lost 2 bases, leaving 8 bases of the junction unmatched. This CDR3 is built from 18 residues. The CDR3 DNA reads as TGCGCCAGCAGCTTTGTAAGACAGGGGAGGTCCTATAATTCACCCCTCCACTTT. Residues: CASSFVRQGRSYNSPLHF.

This clonotype was counted between two and nine times. The chain carries TRBV12-3 or TRBV12-4 and TRBJ1-3; possibly TRBD1 for D (5 bases). V lost 6 bases to trimming and J lost 2 bases, with 17 bases between them. This CDR3 spans 16 amino acids. The CDR3 loop is CASSFGDTGAGNTIYF. As DNA, the CDR3 is TGTGCCAGCAGCTTTGGGGATACGGGGGCTGGAAACACCATATATTTT.

As to this clonotype: The junction departs from the called germline gene at one end, perhaps through a read error. This chain links TRBV7-2 with TRBJ1-2, with D perhaps matching TRBD1 (5 bases). Germline V gives CDR1 SGHTA, CDR2 FQGNSA. The CDR3 extends over 14 amino acids. Here the CDR3 reads CASSYEGRGNGYHF. The CDR3 DNA reads TGTGCCAGCAGCTATGAGGGACGAGGCAATGGGTACCACTTC.

The CDR3 coding sequence is TGCGCCAGGAGCGCCACAGGCGGGGGGCGCGGCGATGAGCAGTTCTTC. As protein: CARSATGGGRGDEQFF. The chain employs TRBV5-1 and TRBJ2-1; 8 bases are a match to TRBD2. This CDR3 is 16 amino acids long. Germline V gives CDR1 SGHRS, CDR2 YFSETQ. With V trimmed by 8 bases and J by 8 bases, 18 bases remained unmatched. The entire variable domain, with the rest obtained from reference TRBV5-1 and TRBJ2-1, is as follows: KAGVTQTPRYLIKTRGQQVTLSCSPISGHRSVSWYQQTPGQGLQFLFEYFSETQRNKGNFPGRFSGRQFSNSRSEMNVSTLELGDSALYLCARSATGGGRGDEQFFGPGTRLTVL.

The rearrangement joins TRBV10-3 to TRBJ1-3; D possibly corresponds to TRBD1 (5 bases). The CDR3 length is 11 residues. Germline-derived CDR1 and CDR2 are ENHRY and SYGVKD. V was cut by 8 bases and J by 8 bases, with 10 bases left in between. CDR3 nucleotide sequence: TGTGCCATCGGGGAGGGGTACACCATATATTTT. This encodes CAIGEGYTIYF.

This sequence joins TRBV6-5 and TRBJ2-1; D tentatively fits TRBD1 or TRBD2 (7 bases each). This CDR3 comprises 14 residues. The V end was cut by 5 bases, the J end by 4 bases, with 12 bases between. The germline V gene encodes CDR1 MNHEY and CDR2 SVGAGI. The CDR3 sequence: CASSAGDSYNEQFF. As DNA, the CDR3 is TGTGCCAGCAGTGCGGGGGACAGTTACAATGAGCAGTTCTTC.

The CDR3 DNA sequence: TGTGCCACCAGTGCTGGTGGGCACAATGAGCAGTTCTTC. Translated: CATSAGGHNEQFF. V and J are TRBV24-1 and TRBJ2-1; D not certain. The CDR3 is made up of 13 amino acids. The V and J ends lost 5 bases and 5 bases respectively, with 9 bases between them. Per the germline V gene, CDR1 is KGHDR and CDR2 is SFDVKD.

V usage is TRBV5-1 and J usage is TRBJ2-7; D might be TRBD1 or TRBD2, each matching 5 bases. Germline CDR1 SGHRS, CDR2 YFSETQ. The CDR3 has 12 amino acids. With 4 bases removed from V and 7 bases from J, the gap between germline ends came to 12 bases. The CDR3 bases are TGCGCCAGCAGCAGACTCGGGGCTGAGCAGTACTTC. Residues: CASSRLGAEQYF.

V usage is TRBV7-2 and J usage is TRBJ2-3; D is tentatively TRBD1 or TRBD2 (6 bases each). Germline assignment: CDR1 SGHTA and CDR2 FQGNSA. Deletions cut 2 bases from V and 3 bases from J, with 18 bases between. The CDR3 loop spans 17 amino acids. This CDR3 reads CASSLSLRQGGTDTQYF. CDR3 in DNA: TGTGCCAGCAGCTTATCTCTGAGGCAAGGGGGGACAGATACGCAGTATTTT.

As concerns this clonotype: A read error is likely, as this CDR3 ends without the conserved phenylalanine or tryptophan. The V gene is TRBV6-2 or TRBV6-3, the J gene TRBJ1-1; weak D call: TRBD1 (6 bases). Germline CDR1 is MNHEY and CDR2 is SVGEGT. The CDR3 runs to 16 residues. CDR3 DNA: TGTGCCGGCAGTTACAGCGTTCGGGGGGCTTACACTGAAGCTTTCTTG. This encodes CAGSYSVRGAYTEAFL.

This clonotype has at least ten counts. J is TRBJ2-3 and V is TRBV11-2; no firm D call. The germline CDR1 and CDR2 sequences are SGHAT and FQNNGV. The V end lost 4 bases, the J end lost 5 bases, and 10 bases lay between the germline ends. The CDR3 length is 13 residues. CDR3 sequence: CASSSTSQDTQYF. CDR3 nucleotide sequence: TGTGCCAGCAGCTCAACCTCACAAGATACGCAGTATTTT.

Comments on this clonotype: Just one base apart from a much larger clone, this may be a read error. The rearrangement links TRBV4-2 to TRBJ1-3, with TRBD1 as a possible D gene (5 bases). This CDR3 has 16 residues. The germline CDR1 and CDR2 sequences are LGHNA and YNFKEQ. As DNA, the CDR3 is TGTGCCAGCAGCCAAGAAGCGGGGGACTCTGGAAACACCATGTATTTT. Protein sequence: CASSQEAGDSGNTMYF.

The genes are TRBV12-3 or TRBV12-4 and TRBJ2-5; no clear D. The J call is doubtful: the DNA matches TRBJ2-1 better. CDR3 length equals 12 residues. The CDR3 coding sequence is TGTGCCAGCAGTTTACGGTTTAATGAGCAGTTCTTC. Translated, it gives CASSLRFNEQFF.

The rearrangement links TRBV19 to TRBJ1-2; D is possibly TRBD1 (5 bases). V lost 11 bases, J lost 7 bases, and 14 bases lay in between. CDR1 and CDR2 (germline): LNHDA, SQIVND (reference sequence). The CDR3 has 11 residues. CDR3 loop: CAAWGKGGYTF. The CDR3, as DNA: TGTGCCGCCTGGGGGAAGGGTGGCTACACCTTC.

This clonotype was counted once. The chain uses TRBV29-1 and TRBJ1-2; TRBD1 agrees at 7 bases. This CDR3 is built from 15 residues. The V segment lost 7 bases and the J segment 3 bases; nucleotides outside the gene matches: 14. The germline gives CDR1 SQVTM, CDR2 ANQGSEA. CDR3 protein: CSAEGDREDYYGYTF. The CDR3 region has the DNA TGCAGCGCCGAAGGAGACAGGGAGGACTACTATGGCTACACCTTC.

The chain is built from TRBV5-1 and TRBJ1-4, with a weak D call TRBD1 (5 bases). The germline V gene has CDR1 SGHRS and CDR2 YFSETQ. Between the trimmed V and J ends, which lost 10 bases and 5 bases, there was a span of 21 bases. The CDR3 extends over 15 amino acids. CDR3 coding DNA: TGCGCCGGCTGCCAAGCGGCGGGACGGAATGAAAAACTGTTTTTT. This gives the protein CAGCQAAGRNEKLFF.

This chain connects TRBV7-2 to TRBJ2-3, with D maybe TRBD1 (6 bases). The V gene's germline CDR1 is SGHTA and CDR2 FQGNSA. The CDR3 length is 16 residues. V was cut by 0 bases and J by 12 bases, with 22 bases left in between. CDR3 DNA sequence: TGTGCCAGCAGCTTAGCTCAGGGGATGCAAAAACTGTCTCAGTATTTT. This translates into CASSLAQGMQKLSQYF.

About this clonotype itself: Compared with germline, one end of the junction differs, possibly owing to a read error. J is TRBJ2-5 and V is TRBV2, with 7 bases that match TRBD2. CDR3 length: 14 amino acids. Germline CDR1 and CDR2: SNHLY and FYNNEI. The CDR3 reads CDSSVGGNLETQYF. CDR3 nucleotides: TGTGACAGCAGTGTGGGGGGGAACCTAGAGACCCAGTACTTC. The variable domain in full, completed from reference TRBV2 and TRBJ2-5, reads EPEVTQTPSHQVTQMGQEVILRCVPISNHLYFYWYRQILGQKVEFLVSFYNNEISEKSEIFDDQFSVERPDGSNFTLKIRSTKLEDSAMYFCDSSVGGNLETQYFGPGTRLLVL.

This clonotype has just a few counts. The V call is TRBV5-6, the J call TRBJ1-6; D remains unclear. Germline CDR1 and CDR2: SGHDT and YYEEEE. V was pared by 0 bases and J by 9 bases, with 7 bases between. The CDR3 runs to 13 residues. CDR3 bases: TGTGCCAGCAGCTTGGGGGGTGGTTCACCCCTCCACTTT. It yields the protein CASSLGGGSPLHF.

The chain is built from TRBV7-7 and TRBJ2-7, with D hard to call. Looked up from germline, CDR1 is SSHAT and CDR2 is FNYEAQ (reference sequence). The CDR3 covers 14 residues. V lost 5 bases and J lost 5, with 16 bases in between. The CDR3 bases are TGTGCCAGCAGCCACGAAATTAGTGGAGACGAGCAGTACTTC. Amino acids: CASSHEISGDEQYF.

The rearrangement joins TRBV7-9 to TRBJ1-2; a possible D gene is TRBD1 (5 bases). This CDR3 is built from 16 residues. V was clipped by 5 bases and J by 7 bases, with 23 bases between them. The germline gives CDR1 SEHNR, CDR2 FQNEAQ (reference sequence). This CDR3 reads CASSTAPLGRAAGYTF. CDR3 sequence (DNA): TGTGCCAGCAGCACCGCCCCTCTGGGCAGGGCGGCTGGCTACACCTTC.

This clonotype was counted only a few times. It may be a read error: a sequence one base away is much more abundant. This chain connects TRBV16 to TRBJ1-1, with D uncertain. This CDR3 region has 11 residues. V gave up 3 bases and J gave up 7 bases, with 6 bases separating them. Germline lookup yields CDR1 KGHSY and CDR2 FQNENV. The DNA of the CDR3 is TGTGCCAGCAGCCAGGAGATTGAAGCTTTCTTT. It is translated as CASSQEIEAFF.

This clonotype appeared a few times. An end of the junction differs from the germline gene, which may be a read error. The chain uses TRBV5-1 and TRBJ1-3, with a tentative D call TRBD1 (5 bases). Germline V gene lookup returns CDR1 SGHRS and CDR2 YFSETQ. The CDR3 totals 15 residues. CDR3 in amino acids: CASSSGGGAGNTIYF. The CDR3 nucleotides read TGTGCCAGCAGCAGCGGGGGAGGGGCCGGAAACACCATATATTTT.

In this sample, this clonotype turned up many times. The chain couples TRBV10-3 to TRBJ2-7; weak D call: TRBD1 (6 bases). Trimming cost V 2 bases and J 2 bases, with 13 bases left between them. This CDR3 is 15 amino acids long. Germline-derived CDR1 and CDR2 are ENHRY and SYGVKD. The CDR3 here is CAISETTGIPYEQYF. CDR3 DNA sequence: TGTGCCATCAGTGAGACAACAGGGATCCCCTACGAGCAGTACTTC.